The 32 T cell receptor beta chains below come from one sample, sequenced in a study of blood T cell repertoires in COVID-19. The repertoire was sequenced with immunoSEQ multiplex PCR; TCRdb's copy has only in-frame clones and lacks some. The sample lists 130,000 to 150,000 clones, approximately 84% occurring once. Material for sequencing was peripheral blood. These receptors were collected from a human donor in a cohort sampled during active COVID-19.

The genes are TRBV5-1 and TRBJ2-7; 7 positions match TRBD1. The germline V gene has CDR1 SGHRS and CDR2 YFSETQ. With V trimmed by 0 bases and J by 4 bases, 4 bases remained unmatched. CDR3 size: 14 residues. CDR3 in amino acids: CASSLGQGKYEQYF. The CDR3 DNA reads TGCGCCAGCAGCTTGGGACAGGGAAAATACGAGCAGTACTTC.

This sequence joins TRBV27 and TRBJ2-1; 12 positions agree with TRBD2. This CDR3 comprises 19 residues. Germline CDR1 MNHEY, CDR2 SMNVEV (reference sequence). V gave up 2 bases and J gave up 0 bases; unmatched junction bases: 8. This CDR3 is CASSLGGTSGYTSYNEQFF. The CDR3 DNA reads TGTGCCAGCAGTTTAGGAGGGACTAGCGGGTATACCTCCTACAATGAGCAGTTCTTC.

The V gene is TRBV10-3, the J gene TRBJ2-1; 9 nucleotides match TRBD2. The V gene end was trimmed by 9 bases and the J gene end by 3 bases; junction bases not matched to a gene: 6. This CDR3 is built from 14 residues. Germline CDR1 and CDR2: ENHRY and SYGVKD. This CDR3 is CAIAGGLSYNEQFF. Written as DNA, the CDR3 is TGTGCCATTGCGGGGGGGCTTAGCTACAATGAGCAGTTCTTC.

This sequence joins TRBV10-3 and TRBJ2-1; 13 positions match TRBD2. The V gene end was trimmed by 6 bases and the J gene end by 8 bases; junction bases not matched to a gene: 4. The CDR3 is 14 residues long. Germline CDR1 reads ENHRY; CDR2 reads SYGVKD. The CDR3 loop reads CAIRELAGGDEQFF. In nucleotides, the CDR3 is TGTGCCATCAGGGAACTAGCGGGGGGGGATGAGCAGTTCTTC.

This chain joins TRBV5-1 and TRBJ2-7; 9 nucleotides line up with TRBD1. V trimming: 5 bases; J trimming: 2 bases; junction bases outside the gene matches: 8. This CDR3 is 15 amino acids long. CDR1 and CDR2 from the germline V gene are SGHRS and YFSETQ. The CDR3 loop reads CASRVWTGAPYEQYF. The CDR3 DNA reads as TGCGCCAGCAGGGTCTGGACAGGGGCCCCCTACGAGCAGTACTTC.

This chain links TRBV5-6 with TRBJ2-6; 8 bases are shared with TRBD1. The germline gives CDR1 SGHDT, CDR2 YYEEEE. Unmatched junction bases numbered 4, after V lost 0 bases and J lost 8 bases. The CDR3 consists of 15 residues. The DNA of the CDR3 is TGTGCCAGCAGCTTGGGACAGGGGTCGACCAACGTCCTGACTTTC. It translates to CASSLGQGSTNVLTF.

The rearrangement uses TRBV5-6 and TRBJ1-2; 7 bases fit TRBD1. The CDR3 is 14 residues long. Germline V CDR1 and CDR2: SGHDT, YYEEEE. V shed 2 bases and J 8 bases; nucleotides not matched to a gene: 9. The DNA for the CDR3 is TGTGCCAGCAGCTTTGGCAGGGGGGCTATCGGCTACACCTTC. Amino acids: CASSFGRGAIGYTF.

This rearrangement joins TRBV15 to TRBJ1-4, with 7 bases lining up with TRBD1. Germline V lookup: CDR1 LNHNV, CDR2 YYDKDF (reference sequence). The CDR3 contains 16 residues. The trim removed 0 bases at V and 7 bases at J, leaving 8 bases unmatched. CDR3 DNA sequence: TGTGCCACCAGCAGAGACAGACAGGGATTTCGTGAAAAACTGTTTTTT. It is translated as CATSRDRQGFREKLFF.

This clone turned up a few times. The chain employs TRBV4-1 and TRBJ1-3; D may be TRBD1 (6 bases). Per the germline V gene, CDR1 is MGHRA and CDR2 is YSYEKL. This CDR3 region has 15 residues. Between the trimmed V and J ends, which lost 6 bases and 9 bases, there was a span of 21 bases. CDR3 residues: CASRLRDTRRSTIYF. In DNA form, the CDR3 reads TGCGCCAGCAGGCTCCGGGACACCCGTCGGAGCACCATATATTTT.

The rearrangement links TRBV2 to TRBJ2-7; a possible D gene is TRBD2 (5 bases). V lost 9 bases, J lost 5 bases, and 8 bases lay in between. The CDR3 spans 10 residues. CDR1 and CDR2 (germline): SNHLY, FYNNEI. This CDR3 is CARGSDEQYF. CDR3 in DNA: TGTGCCAGGGGGAGTGACGAGCAGTACTTC.

V and J are TRBV2 and TRBJ2-1, with 11 bases matching TRBD2. V shed 4 bases and J 4 bases; nucleotides not matched to a gene: 3. The CDR3 covers 15 residues. From germline, CDR1 is SNHLY and CDR2 FYNNEI. The CDR3 DNA reads TGTGCCAGCAGTGCTAGCGGGGGGCCGTACAATGAGCAGTTCTTC. It specifies CASSASGGPYNEQFF.

The CDR3 sequence is CASSYRWFPGELFF. As DNA, the CDR3 is TGTGCCAGCAGTTACCGGTGGTTTCCCGGGGAGCTGTTTTTT. This rearrangement joins TRBV6-5 to TRBJ2-2; no definite D call. V gave up 2 bases and J gave up 6 bases, with 10 bases separating them. This CDR3 has 14 amino acids. Germline values: CDR1 MNHEY, CDR2 SVGAGI.

The chain couples TRBV6-6 to TRBJ2-5, with a possible D match to TRBD1 (5 bases). Germline loops: CDR1 MNHNY, CDR2 SVGAGI (reference sequence). The CDR3 runs 13 residues. Trimming removed 6 bases at V and 0 bases at J, with 8 bases between. CDR3 coding DNA: TGTGCCAGCAGCCCGACAGACCAAGAGACCCAGTACTTC. This encodes CASSPTDQETQYF.

The V and J genes are TRBV6-2 or TRBV6-3 and TRBJ2-2; D is perhaps TRBD1 (6 bases). The CDR3 covers 14 residues. Germline loops: CDR1 MNHEY, CDR2 SVGEGT. V was cut by 6 bases and J by 6 bases, with 14 bases left in between. The CDR3 spells CASSLLQGSGELFF. CDR3 nucleotide sequence: TGTGCCAGCAGCTTACTCCAGGGGTCCGGGGAGCTGTTTTTT.

This clone turned up a few times. The chain links TRBV9 to TRBJ1-6; the D gene is possibly TRBD1 (6 bases). Trimming took off 3 bases at V and 13 bases at J, with 23 bases between the two ends. This CDR3 has 16 residues. Looked up from germline, CDR1 is SGDLS and CDR2 is YYNGEE. The CDR3 region has the DNA TGTGCCAGCAGCGGAGGGTTGGACAGAGTCCCAGTCCCCCTCCACTTT. Amino acids: CASSGGLDRVPVPLHF.

The rearrangement links TRBV6-5 to TRBJ1-2, with a tentative D call TRBD1 (5 bases). CDR1 and CDR2 (germline): MNHEY, SVGAGI. V lost 5 bases and J 7 bases, leaving 14 bases between the germline ends. This CDR3 has 13 residues. As DNA, the CDR3 is TGTGCCAGCAGTCCACCCCCGGGGGTTGGCTACACCTTC. Translation: CASSPPPGVGYTF.

This chain uses TRBV28 with TRBJ1-2; 9 bases map to TRBD1. Germline V gene data show CDR1 as MDHEN and CDR2 as SYDVKM. The CDR3 totals 13 residues. The V and J ends lost 11 bases and 4 bases, in that order; junction bases with no gene match: 8. The CDR3 sequence is CASQGAVSYGYTF. The CDR3, as DNA: TGTGCCTCACAGGGGGCGGTTAGCTATGGCTACACCTTC.

The V call is TRBV7-3, the J call TRBJ2-3, with D possibly matching TRBD2 (6 bases). The CDR3 contains 13 residues. Trimming pared 8 bases from V and 4 bases from J, leaving 13 bases between. CDR1 and CDR2 from the germline V gene are SGHTA and FQGTGA. CDR3 sequence reads: CASSGRGSDTQYF. The CDR3 nucleotides are TGTGCCAGCTCGGGGCGGGGCTCAGATACGCAGTATTTT.

The J gene is TRBJ1-5, the V gene TRBV18; TRBD1 matches at 12 bases. The germline CDR1 and CDR2 sequences are KGHSH and LQKENI. The CDR3 contains 18 residues. The ends lost 2 bases at V and 0 bases at J; junction bases unmatched: 5. This chain's CDR3 is CASSPSGTGGISNQPQHF. CDR3 sequence (DNA): TGTGCCAGCTCACCATCCGGGACAGGGGGCATTAGCAATCAGCCCCAGCATTTT.

J is TRBJ2-7 and V is TRBV5-1; 9 nucleotides line up with TRBD1. The CDR3 is made up of 16 amino acids. V shed 2 bases and J 7 bases; nucleotides not matched to a gene: 13. Looked up from germline, CDR1 is SGHRS and CDR2 is YFSETQ. The CDR3 loop reads CASSLGPGQGSGEQYF. DNA for the CDR3: TGCGCCAGCAGCTTAGGCCCGGGACAGGGTTCGGGGGAGCAGTACTTC.

The chain combines TRBV18 with TRBJ2-1; 10 bases align to TRBD2. The CDR3 runs to 17 residues. Germline assignment: CDR1 KGHSH and CDR2 LQKENI. J lost 4 bases, V lost 3 bases, and 9 bases had no gene match. CDR3 in amino acids: CASSPSVGLARYNEQFF. The CDR3 nucleotides are TGTGCCAGCTCACCCAGCGTGGGACTAGCGAGGTACAATGAGCAGTTCTTC.

The rearrangement links TRBV6-2 or TRBV6-3 to TRBJ2-3; 11 bases agree with TRBD2. The CDR3 sequence is 17 residues long. V shed 0 bases, J shed 5 bases, and the junction held 7 bases outside the gene matches. Germline V gene lookup returns CDR1 MNHEY and CDR2 SVGEGT. The DNA for the CDR3 is TGTGCCAGCAGTTACTCCCCTAGCGGGGGGTATGGAGATACGCAGTATTTT. Translation: CASSYSPSGGYGDTQYF.

The chain couples TRBV12-3 or TRBV12-4 to TRBJ2-2, with 7 bases that match TRBD1. CDR3 length: 13 amino acids. V lost 2 bases and J lost 7; bases outside the gene matches: 1. The CDR3 DNA reads TGTGCCAGCAGTTTACAGGGGGACGGGGAGCTGTTTTTT. The encoded protein is CASSLQGDGELFF.

The chain couples TRBV2 to TRBJ2-3, with 13 bases that match TRBD2. CDR3 length: 16 residues. Germline V CDR1 and CDR2: SNHLY, FYNNEI. V trimming: 4 bases; J trimming: 0 bases; junction bases outside the gene matches: 1. The CDR3 nucleotides are TGTGCCAGCAGTGTGACTAGCGGGGGGAGCACAGATACGCAGTATTTT. This gives the protein CASSVTSGGSTDTQYF.

The sample holds one count of this clone. The V gene is TRBV28, the J gene TRBJ2-2; 11 nucleotides agree with TRBD2. Germline V gene sequence: CDR1 MDHEN, CDR2 SYDVKM. J lost 7 bases, V lost 5 bases, and 6 bases had no gene match. The CDR3 sequence is 15 residues long. CDR3 sequence (DNA): TGTGCCAGCAGTATAGCGGGGGGGCCGATCGGGGAGCTGTTTTTT. Translation: CASSIAGGPIGELFF.

This clone has just one count. This chain joins TRBV7-9 and TRBJ2-5, with 7 bases aligning to TRBD2. Germline assignment: CDR1 SEHNR and CDR2 FQNEAQ (reference sequence). With 1 base clipped from V and 5 bases from J, the junction kept 4 bases outside the gene matches. CDR3 length: 14 amino acids. CDR3 sequence reads: CASSLVAGAETQYF. The CDR3 nucleotides are TGTGCCAGCAGCTTAGTGGCGGGAGCCGAGACCCAGTACTTC.

The chain employs TRBV9 and TRBJ2-1; 7 bases are a match to TRBD2. V gave up 6 bases and J gave up 1 base; unmatched junction bases: 1. The CDR3 is 13 residues long. Germline CDR1 and CDR2: SGDLS and YYNGEE. In DNA, the CDR3 is TGTGCCAGCACCGGGGGGTCCTACAATGAGCAGTTCTTC. This codes for CASTGGSYNEQFF.

The V gene is TRBV3-1 (or the pseudogene TRBV3-2), the J gene TRBJ1-2, with D perhaps TRBD1 (5 bases). Trimming took off 4 bases at V and 0 bases at J, with 12 bases between the two ends. The CDR3 spans 15 residues. Germline V gives CDR1 LGHDT, CDR2 YNNKEL (reference sequence). As DNA, the CDR3 is TGTGCCAGCAGCCTTAGGGGCAGTCCTAACTATGGCTACACCTTC. It is translated as CASSLRGSPNYGYTF.

This chain uses TRBV18 with TRBJ1-5; D might be TRBD1 (5 bases). The germline CDR1 and CDR2 sequences are KGHSH and LQKENI. Trimming removed 4 bases from V and 4 bases from J, with 11 bases in between. The CDR3 has 14 amino acids. CDR3 nucleotide sequence: TGTGCCAGCTCACTCGGGACTGGGAATCAGCCCCAGCATTTT. It encodes CASSLGTGNQPQHF.

This clone occurred once. V is TRBV28 and J is TRBJ2-5; 8 bases line up with TRBD1. V trimming: 8 bases; J trimming: 1 base; junction bases outside the gene matches: 15. Germline CDR1 and CDR2: MDHEN and SYDVKM. This CDR3 region has 17 residues. For the CDR3, the DNA is TGTGCCAGCGGGAACGACAGGGGAACCCCGACCCAAGAGACCCAGTACTTC. It specifies CASGNDRGTPTQETQYF.

Here the CDR3 reads CASSLEPRQPQHF. The CDR3, as DNA: TGTGCCAGCAGCTTGGAACCCAGACAGCCCCAGCATTTT. The chain links TRBV5-4 to TRBJ1-5; D gene uncertain. Trimming removed 0 bases from V and 7 bases from J, with 8 bases in between. The CDR3 length is 13 residues. Germline V CDR1 and CDR2: SGHNT, YYREEE (reference sequence).

The chain couples TRBV6-5 to TRBJ2-1, with D tentatively TRBD1 (5 bases). Germline V gives CDR1 MNHEY, CDR2 SVGAGI. Trimming pared 7 bases from V and 2 bases from J, leaving 15 bases between. This CDR3 region has 15 residues. The CDR3 protein is CASIPPGLAYNEQFF. CDR3 sequence (DNA): TGTGCCAGCATCCCACCAGGGCTAGCCTACAATGAGCAGTTCTTC.